This TCR beta chain was identified during a study of shared clonotypes between healthy human individuals. Naive CD8 cells comprised CD45RO-negative, CCR7-positively selected cells, excluding terminally differentiated effector memory CD45RA+ cells. In germline, CDR1 is LNHDA, CDR2 SQIVND (reference sequence). V lost 4 bases, J lost 5 bases, and 9 bases lay in between. The CDR3 is 12 amino acids. Concerning this clone: Antigen specificity is unknown.

Execution of the assay was at deep level. Profiled with immunoSEQ multiplex PCR; TCRdb holds only in-frame clones, not every one. The sample contains some 2.1 million clones, about 95% of which appear only once. Findings and limits, study-wide: The represented genetic and exposure-history diversity was limited by the small number of donors.

The sequencing input was naive CD8+ T cells sorted from blood. The TCR sequence derives from a young man in good health. The rearrangement joins TRBV19 to TRBJ2-7, with D unresolved. CDR3 residues: CASSTARNEQYF. Here the CDR3 DNA reads TGTGCCAGTAGTACCGCGAGGAACGAGCAGTACTTC. The full variable domain, rest sourced from reference TRBV19 and TRBJ2-7, is DGGITQSPKYLFRKEGQNVTLSCEQNLNHDAMYWYRQDPGQGLRLIYYSQIVNDFQKGDIAEGYSVSREKKESFPLTVTSAQKNPTAFYLCASSTARNEQYFGPGTRLTVT.